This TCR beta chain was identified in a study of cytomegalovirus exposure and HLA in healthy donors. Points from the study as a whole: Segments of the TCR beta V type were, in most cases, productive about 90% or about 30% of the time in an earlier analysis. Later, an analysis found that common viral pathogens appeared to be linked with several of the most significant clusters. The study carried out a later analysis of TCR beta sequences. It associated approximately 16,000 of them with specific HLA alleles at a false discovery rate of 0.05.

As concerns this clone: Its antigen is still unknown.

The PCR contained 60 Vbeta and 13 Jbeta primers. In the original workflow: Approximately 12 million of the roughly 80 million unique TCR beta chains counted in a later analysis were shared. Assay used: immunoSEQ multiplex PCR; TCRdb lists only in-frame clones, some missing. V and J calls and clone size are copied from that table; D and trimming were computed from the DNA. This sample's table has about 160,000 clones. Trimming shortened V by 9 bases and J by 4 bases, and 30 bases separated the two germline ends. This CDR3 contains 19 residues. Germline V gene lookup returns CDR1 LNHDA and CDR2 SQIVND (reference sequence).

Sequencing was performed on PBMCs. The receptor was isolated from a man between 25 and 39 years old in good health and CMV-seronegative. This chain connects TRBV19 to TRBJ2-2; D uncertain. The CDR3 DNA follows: TGTGCCAGCACCTACTTAAGAACTCTCACCGGGTCTCCCACCGGGGAGCTGTTTTTT. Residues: CASTYLRTLTGSPTGELFF. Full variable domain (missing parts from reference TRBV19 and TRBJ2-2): DGGITQSPKYLFRKEGQNVTLSCEQNLNHDAMYWYRQDPGQGLRLIYYSQIVNDFQKGDIAEGYSVSREKKESFPLTVTSAQKNPTAFYLCASTYLRTLTGSPTGELFFGEGSRLTVL.